The present TCR beta chain was sequenced within a study of T cells after yellow fever vaccination. Study outcomes and limitations: The bulk population could contribute abundant contaminating clonotypes to FACS-sorted repertoires. Re-detected after boosting: most primary clones, 96% of CD4 and roughly 88% of CD8. CD4 and CD8 compartments shared a small share of clonotypes.

In the case of this clonotype: Its antigen is not known.

Conversion of TCR transcripts into cDNA relied on 5'RACE template switching, which added a universal primer site and UMIs. From the 5' RACE reads, TCRdb called clonotypes with MiXCR, one entry per CDR3 protein. The data hold a few hundred thousand distinct CDR3 sequences, with about a sixth observed a single time. Germline values: CDR1 LGHDT, CDR2 YNNKEL (reference sequence). This CDR3 contains 12 residues. Trimming shortened V by 5 bases and J by 10 bases, and 12 bases separated the two germline ends. This sequence originates from a man aged 18-30 years who received the YFV17D yellow fever vaccine. The chain carries TRBV3-1 and TRBJ2-1; D gene uncertain. The input for sequencing was PBMCs, taken 4 to 5 days after the first yellow fever vaccination. The CDR3: CASSGWADEQFF. CDR3 in DNA: TGTGCCAGCAGCGGTTGGGCGGACGAGCAGTTCTTC.